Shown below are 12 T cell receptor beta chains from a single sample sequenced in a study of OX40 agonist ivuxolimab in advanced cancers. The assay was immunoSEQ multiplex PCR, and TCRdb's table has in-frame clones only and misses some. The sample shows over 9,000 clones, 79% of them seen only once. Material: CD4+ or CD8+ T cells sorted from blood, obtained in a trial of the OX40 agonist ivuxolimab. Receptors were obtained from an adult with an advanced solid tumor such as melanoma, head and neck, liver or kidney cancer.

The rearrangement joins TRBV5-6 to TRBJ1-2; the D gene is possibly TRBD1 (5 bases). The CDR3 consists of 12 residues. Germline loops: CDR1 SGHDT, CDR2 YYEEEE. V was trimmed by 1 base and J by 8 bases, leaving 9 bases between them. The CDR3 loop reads CASSLLRGGYTF. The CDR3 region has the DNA TGTGCCAGCAGCTTGCTTAGGGGCGGCTACACCTTC.

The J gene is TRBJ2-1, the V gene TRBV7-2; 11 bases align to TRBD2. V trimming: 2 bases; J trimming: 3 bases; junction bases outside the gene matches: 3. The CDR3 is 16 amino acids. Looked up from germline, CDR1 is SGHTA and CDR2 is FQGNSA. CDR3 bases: TGTGCCAGCAGCTTAACTAGCGGGAGAGGCTACAATGAGCAGTTCTTC. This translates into CASSLTSGRGYNEQFF.

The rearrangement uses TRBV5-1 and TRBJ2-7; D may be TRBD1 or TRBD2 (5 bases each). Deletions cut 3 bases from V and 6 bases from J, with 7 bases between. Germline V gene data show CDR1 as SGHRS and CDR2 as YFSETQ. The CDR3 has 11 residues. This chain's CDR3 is CASSSGPEQYF. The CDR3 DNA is TGCGCCAGCAGCTCGGGACCCGAGCAGTACTTC.

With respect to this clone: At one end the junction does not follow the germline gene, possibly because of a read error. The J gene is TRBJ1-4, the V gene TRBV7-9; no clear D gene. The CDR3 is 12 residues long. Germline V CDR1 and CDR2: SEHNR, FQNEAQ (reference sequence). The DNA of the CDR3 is TGTGCCAGCATCCCCCCGTTCGCCCCCTTGATTTTT. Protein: CASIPPFAPLIF.

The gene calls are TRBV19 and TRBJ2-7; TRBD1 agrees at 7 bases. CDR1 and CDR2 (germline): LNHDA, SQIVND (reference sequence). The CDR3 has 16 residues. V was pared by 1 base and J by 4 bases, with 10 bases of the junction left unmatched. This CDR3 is CASSIGYGQGDYEQYF. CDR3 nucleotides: TGTGCCAGTAGTATAGGATACGGGCAGGGGGATTACGAGCAGTACTTC.

In nucleotides, the CDR3 is TGTGCCAGCAGTGAAGTCCAACTGTCTTACAATGAGCAGTTCTTC. As protein: CASSEVQLSYNEQFF. The chain combines TRBV2 with TRBJ2-1; no firm D call. The ends were cut back, 1 base at V and 4 bases at J, with 11 bases in the middle. The CDR3 consists of 15 residues. The germline CDR1 and CDR2 sequences are SNHLY and FYNNEI.

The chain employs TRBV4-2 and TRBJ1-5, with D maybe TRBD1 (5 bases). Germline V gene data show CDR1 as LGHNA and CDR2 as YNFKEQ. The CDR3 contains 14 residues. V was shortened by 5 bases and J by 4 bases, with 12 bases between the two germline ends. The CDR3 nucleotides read TGTGCCAGCAGCTACGGGGGGGGGAATCAGCCCCAGCATTTT. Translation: CASSYGGGNQPQHF.

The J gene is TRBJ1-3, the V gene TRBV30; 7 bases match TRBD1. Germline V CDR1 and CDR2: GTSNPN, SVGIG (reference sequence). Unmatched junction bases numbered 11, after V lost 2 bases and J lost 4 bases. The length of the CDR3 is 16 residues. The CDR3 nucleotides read TGTGCCTGGAGTCCCCCGGGACAGTGGCGCGGAAACACCATATATTTT. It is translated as CAWSPPGQWRGNTIYF.

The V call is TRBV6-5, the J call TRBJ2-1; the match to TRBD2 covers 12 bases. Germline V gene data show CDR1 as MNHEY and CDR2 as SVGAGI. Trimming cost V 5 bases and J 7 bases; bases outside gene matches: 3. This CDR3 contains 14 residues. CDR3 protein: CASSPGTSGNEQFF. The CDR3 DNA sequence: TGTGCCAGCAGTCCCGGGACTAGCGGGAATGAGCAGTTCTTC.

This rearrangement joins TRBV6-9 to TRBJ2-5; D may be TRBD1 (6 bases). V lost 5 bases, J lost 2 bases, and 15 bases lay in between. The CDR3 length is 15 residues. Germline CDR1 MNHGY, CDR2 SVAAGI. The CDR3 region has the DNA TGTGCCAGCAGTGCATTACAGGGAGCGCAAGAGACCCAGTACTTC. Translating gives CASSALQGAQETQYF.

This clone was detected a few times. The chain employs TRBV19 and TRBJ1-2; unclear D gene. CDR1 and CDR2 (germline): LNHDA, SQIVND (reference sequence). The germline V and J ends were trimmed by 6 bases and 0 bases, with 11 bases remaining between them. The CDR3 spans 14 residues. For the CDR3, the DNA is TGTGCCAGTAGCGTAGGAGCAGCTAACTATGGCTACACCTTC. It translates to CASSVGAANYGYTF.

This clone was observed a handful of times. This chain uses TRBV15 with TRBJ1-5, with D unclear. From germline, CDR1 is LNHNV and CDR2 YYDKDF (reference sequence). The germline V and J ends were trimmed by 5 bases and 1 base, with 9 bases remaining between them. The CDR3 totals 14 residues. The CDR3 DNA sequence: TGTGCCACCAGCCCGGACGTGAGCAATCAGCCCCAGCATTTT. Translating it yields CATSPDVSNQPQHF. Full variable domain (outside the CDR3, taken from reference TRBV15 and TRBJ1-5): DAMVIQNPRYQVTQFGKPVTLSCSQTLNHNVMYWYQQKSSQAPKLLFHYYDKDFNNEADTPDNFQSRRPNTSFCFLDIRSPGLGDTAMYLCATSPDVSNQPQHFGDGTRLSIL.